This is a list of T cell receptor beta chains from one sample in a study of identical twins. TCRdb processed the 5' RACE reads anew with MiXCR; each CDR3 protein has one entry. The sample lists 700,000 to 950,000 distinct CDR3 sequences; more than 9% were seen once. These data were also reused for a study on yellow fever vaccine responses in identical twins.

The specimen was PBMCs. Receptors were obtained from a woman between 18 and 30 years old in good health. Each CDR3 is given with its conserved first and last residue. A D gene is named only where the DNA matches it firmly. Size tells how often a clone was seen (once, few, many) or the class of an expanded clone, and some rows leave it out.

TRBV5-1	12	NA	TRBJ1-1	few	CASRTEDTEAFF	TGCGCCAGCAGAACGGAGGACACTGAAGCTTTCTTT
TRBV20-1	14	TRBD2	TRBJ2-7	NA	CSALAGGPSYEQYF	TGCAGTGCATTAGCGGGAGGGCCATCCTACGAGCAGTACTTC
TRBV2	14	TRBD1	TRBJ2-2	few	CARGQAQNTGELFF	TGTGCCAGAGGACAGGCCCAGAACACCGGGGAGCTGTTTTTT
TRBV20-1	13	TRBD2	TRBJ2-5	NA	CSGSGGAGETQYF	TGCAGTGGGAGCGGGGGGGCCGGAGAGACCCAGTACTTC
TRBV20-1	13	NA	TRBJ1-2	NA	CSARDDRNYGYTF	TGCAGTGCTAGAGACGACAGGAACTATGGCTACACCTTC
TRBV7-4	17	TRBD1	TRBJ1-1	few	CASSPAKDRRMSTEAFF	TGTGCCAGCAGCCCGGCAAAGGACAGGAGGATGAGCACTGAAGCTTTCTTT
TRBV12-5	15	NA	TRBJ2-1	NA	CASGLVQSSYNEQFF	TGTGCTAGTGGTTTGGTTCAAAGCTCCTACAATGAGCAGTTCTTC
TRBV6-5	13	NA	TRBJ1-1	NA	CASTSGQWVGAFF	TGTGCCAGCACGTCAGGACAATGGGTTGGAGCTTTCTTT
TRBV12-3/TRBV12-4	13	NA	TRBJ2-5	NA	CASSLAYGETQYF	TGTGCCAGCAGTTTAGCGTACGGGGAGACCCAGTACTTC
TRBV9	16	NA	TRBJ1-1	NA	CASSVDPRMVGTEAFF	TGTGCCAGCAGCGTAGACCCTCGGATGGTAGGCACTGAAGCTTTCTTT
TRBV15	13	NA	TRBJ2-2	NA	CATREGNTGELFF	TGTGCCACCAGGGAGGGCAACACCGGGGAGCTGTTTTTT
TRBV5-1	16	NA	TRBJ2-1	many	CASSLGQGGALGEQFF	TGCGCCAGCAGCTTGGGCCAGGGTGGTGCTTTAGGTGAGCAGTTCTTC
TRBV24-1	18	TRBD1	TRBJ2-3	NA	CATSDFVGGQENTDTQYF	TGTGCCACCAGTGATTTTGTCGGCGGACAGGAGAACACAGATACGCAGTATTTT
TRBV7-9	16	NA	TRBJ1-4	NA	CASSGGPGATNEKLFF	TGTGCCAGCAGCGGGGGGCCAGGGGCAACTAATGAAAAACTGTTTTTT
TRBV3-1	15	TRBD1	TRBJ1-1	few	CASSQDKGTDTEAFF	TGTGCCAGCAGCCAAGACAAGGGGACAGACACTGAAGCTTTCTTT
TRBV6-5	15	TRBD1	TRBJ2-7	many	CASSYLGQARYEQYF	TGTGCCAGCAGTTACCTAGGACAGGCCAGATACGAGCAGTACTTC
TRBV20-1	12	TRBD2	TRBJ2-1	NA	CSAGGLAYEQFF	TGCAGTGCCGGCGGACTAGCGTATGAGCAGTTCTTC
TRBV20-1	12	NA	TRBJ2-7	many	CSATQGAYEQYF	TGCAGTGCCACACAGGGAGCCTACGAGCAGTACTTC
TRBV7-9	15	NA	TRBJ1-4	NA	CASSLDQGPNEKLFF	TGTGCCAGCAGCTTAGATCAGGGGCCCAATGAAAAACTGTTTTTT
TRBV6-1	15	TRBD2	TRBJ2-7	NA	CASSELAGGGYEQYF	TGTGCCAGCAGTGAACTAGCGGGAGGAGGTTACGAGCAGTACTTC
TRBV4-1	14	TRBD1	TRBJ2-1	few	CASSQVHRGREQFF	TGCGCCAGCAGCCAAGTTCACAGGGGTAGAGAGCAGTTCTTC
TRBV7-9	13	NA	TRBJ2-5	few	CASSFGTGETQYF	TGTGCCAGCAGCTTCGGAACAGGGGAGACCCAGTACTTC
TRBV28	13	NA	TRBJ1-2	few	CASSQLGHYGYTF	TGTGCCAGCAGCCAATTGGGCCACTATGGCTACACCTTC
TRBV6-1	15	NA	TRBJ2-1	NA	CASSPNRLGGNEQFF	TGTGCCAGCAGTCCGAACAGACTGGGGGGCAATGAGCAGTTCTTC
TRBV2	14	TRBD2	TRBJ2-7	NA	CASSELAGGPEQYF	TGTGCCAGCAGTGAGCTAGCGGGAGGGCCGGAGCAGTACTTC
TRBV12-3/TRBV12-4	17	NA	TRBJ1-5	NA	CASSLRDGFNSNQPQHF	TGTGCCAGCAGTCTTCGGGACGGTTTCAATAGCAATCAGCCCCAGCATTTT
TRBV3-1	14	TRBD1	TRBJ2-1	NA	CASSRDRVRNEQFF	TGTGCCAGCAGCCGAGACAGGGTTAGGAATGAGCAGTTCTTC
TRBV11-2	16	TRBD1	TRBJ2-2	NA	CASSLKGAMWTGELFF	TGTGCCAGCAGCTTAAAGGGGGCGATGTGGACCGGGGAGCTGTTTTTT
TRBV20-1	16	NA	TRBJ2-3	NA	CSARKTLVGLGDTQYF	TGCAGTGCTCGCAAGACCTTGGTAGGGCTTGGAGATACGCAGTATTTT